This T cell receptor (beta chain) derives from a study of Ad26.COV2.S vaccination and SARS-CoV-2 variants. Study observations and caveats: Participants given vaccine showed non-spike TCR breadth similar to that of placebo recipients. Individuals receiving vaccine had higher spike-specific TCR breadth than placebo recipients did. Responses of spike-specific T cells (both CD8+ and CD4+) reportedly showed substantial breadth after vaccination. Total responses of T cells may have been underestimated by the analyses of TCR breadth and depth.

Of note for this clone: Its antigen is not identified. The identical CDR3 is also encoded by other nucleotide sequences in the sample.

TCRdb's copy holds only in-frame clones and misses some; the assay was immunoSEQ multiplex PCR. The sample lists 350,000 to 450,000 clones, roughly 94% seen once, with roughly 3.9% in the top ten. This CDR3 has 14 amino acids. Germline CDR1 and CDR2: SQVTM and ANQGSEA. V lost 4 bases and J lost 1, with 11 bases in between. Specimen: peripheral blood, collected after recovery from COVID-19. The receptor's source is a human donor who had recovered from COVID-19. The chain carries TRBV29-1 and TRBJ2-1; tentatively, D is TRBD1 (6 bases). CDR3 coding DNA: TGCAGCGTTGGAGGGGGTGAGTCCTACAATGAGCAGTTCTTC. This gives the protein CSVGGGESYNEQFF.